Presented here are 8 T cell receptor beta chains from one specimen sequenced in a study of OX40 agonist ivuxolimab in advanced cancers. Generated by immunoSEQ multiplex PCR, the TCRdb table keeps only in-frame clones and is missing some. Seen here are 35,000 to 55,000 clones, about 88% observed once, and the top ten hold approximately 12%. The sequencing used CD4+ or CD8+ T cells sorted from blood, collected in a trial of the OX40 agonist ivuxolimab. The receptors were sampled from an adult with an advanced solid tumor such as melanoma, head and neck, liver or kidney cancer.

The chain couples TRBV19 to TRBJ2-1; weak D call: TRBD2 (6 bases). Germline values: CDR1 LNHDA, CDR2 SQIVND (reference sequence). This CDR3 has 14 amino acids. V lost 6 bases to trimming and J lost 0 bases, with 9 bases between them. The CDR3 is CASRREYSYNEQFF. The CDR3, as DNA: TGTGCCAGTAGACGGGAGTACTCCTACAATGAGCAGTTCTTC.

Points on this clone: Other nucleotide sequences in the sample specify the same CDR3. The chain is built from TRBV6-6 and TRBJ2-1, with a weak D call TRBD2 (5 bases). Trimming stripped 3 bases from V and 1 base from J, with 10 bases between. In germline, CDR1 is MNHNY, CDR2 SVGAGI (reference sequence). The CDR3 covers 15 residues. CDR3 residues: CASSYERRSYNEQFF. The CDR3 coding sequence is TGTGCCAGCAGTTATGAGCGGAGGTCCTACAATGAGCAGTTCTTC.

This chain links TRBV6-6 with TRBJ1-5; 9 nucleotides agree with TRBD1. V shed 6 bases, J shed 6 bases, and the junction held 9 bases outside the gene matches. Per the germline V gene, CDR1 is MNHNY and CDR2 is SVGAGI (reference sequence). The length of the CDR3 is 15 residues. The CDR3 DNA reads TGTGCCAGCAGATCGACAGGGGGACAAGGTCAGCCCCAGCATTTT. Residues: CASRSTGGQGQPQHF.

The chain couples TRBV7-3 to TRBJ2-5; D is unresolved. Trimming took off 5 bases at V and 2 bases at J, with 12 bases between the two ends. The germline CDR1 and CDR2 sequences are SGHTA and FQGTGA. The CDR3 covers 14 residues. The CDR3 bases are TGTGCCAGCAGCCGGACGGCCCATCAAGAGACCCAGTACTTC. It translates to CASSRTAHQETQYF.

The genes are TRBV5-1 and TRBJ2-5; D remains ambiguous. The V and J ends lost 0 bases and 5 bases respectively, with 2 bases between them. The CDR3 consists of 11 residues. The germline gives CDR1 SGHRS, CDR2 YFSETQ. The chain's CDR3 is CASSLDETQYF. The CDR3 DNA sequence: TGCGCCAGCAGCTTGGATGAGACCCAGTACTTC.

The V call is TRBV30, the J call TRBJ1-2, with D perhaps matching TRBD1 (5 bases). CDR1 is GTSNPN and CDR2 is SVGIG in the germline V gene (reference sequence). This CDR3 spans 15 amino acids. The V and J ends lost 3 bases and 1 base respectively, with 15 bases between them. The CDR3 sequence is CAWRGGTDNNYGYTF. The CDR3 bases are TGTGCCTGGAGGGGGGGAACAGACAATAACTATGGCTACACCTTC.

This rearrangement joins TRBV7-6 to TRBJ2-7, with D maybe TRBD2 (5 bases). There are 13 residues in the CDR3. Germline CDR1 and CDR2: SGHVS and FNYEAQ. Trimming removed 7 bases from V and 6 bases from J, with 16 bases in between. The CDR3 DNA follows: TGTGCCAGCATCAAAGCGGCAACGGGCGAGCAGTACTTC. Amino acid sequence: CASIKAATGEQYF.

The CDR3 region is CASSSGTAEAFF. The CDR3 DNA reads TGTGCCAGCAGTTCGGGGACAGCCGAAGCTTTCTTT. The rearrangement links TRBV28 to TRBJ1-1, with TRBD1 identical over 7 bases. With 4 bases clipped from V and 8 bases from J, the junction kept 4 bases outside the gene matches. Germline loops: CDR1 MDHEN, CDR2 SYDVKM. The CDR3 extends over 12 amino acids.